The present T cell receptor beta chain was sequenced within a study of blood T cell repertoires in COVID-19. This clone was seen a single time. The germline V and J ends were trimmed by 6 bases and 9 bases, with 12 bases remaining between them. This CDR3 is built from 11 residues. Germline loops: CDR1 DFQATT, CDR2 SNEGSKA (reference sequence). In the authors' workflow: Cell counts per sample came from amplifying reference gene primers. The data were produced by immunoSEQ multiplex PCR, yet TCRdb's version contains in-frame clones alone and is incomplete. V, J and clone size are taken as reported in that table, and D and trimming were inferred from the DNA itself. This sample yields roughly 300,000 clones, of which approximately 88% are seen a single time; about 1.5% belongs to the top ten.

Material: peripheral blood. The chain combines TRBV20-1 with TRBJ2-1; D not resolved. This receptor was identified in a human donor with COVID-19, enrolled during active disease. The donor label of this sample is uncertain. CDR3 nucleotides: TGCAGTGCCCCCCGAGCACGTGAGCAGTTCTTC. It encodes CSAPRAREQFF.